What follows are 15 T cell receptor beta chains derived from one specimen sequenced in a study of cytotoxic CD8 clonotypes in ibrutinib-treated CLL. The data were produced by immunoSEQ multiplex PCR, yet TCRdb's version contains in-frame clones alone and is incomplete. The sample holds approximately 32,000 clones, about 70% seen once. The sample consisted of PBMCs, taken before ibrutinib treatment. These receptors came from a human donor with chronic lymphocytic leukemia.

This clone came up a few times. DNA for the CDR3: TGTGCCAGCAGCCCGACAGGGTTGGGGGAGCAGTACTTC. This gives the protein CASSPTGLGEQYF. The chain uses TRBV11-2 and TRBJ2-7; 7 positions match TRBD1. CDR1 and CDR2 from the germline V gene are SGHAT and FQNNGV. V trimming: 5 bases; J trimming: 7 bases; junction bases outside the gene matches: 8. This CDR3 is built from 13 residues. The full variable domain, completed using reference TRBV11-2 and TRBJ2-7, is EAGVAQSPRYKIIEKRQSVAFWCNPISGHATLYWYQQILGQGPKLLIQFQNNGVVDDSQLPKDRFSAERLKGVDSTLKIQPAKLEDSAVYLCASSPTGLGEQYFGPGTRLTVT.

The rearrangement links TRBV11-3 to TRBJ1-2, with D uncertain. V lost 5 bases and J 8 bases, leaving 15 bases between the germline ends. The length of the CDR3 is 13 residues. Looked up from germline, CDR1 is SGHNT and CDR2 is YENEEA. CDR3 loop: CASSPGASGGYTF. The CDR3 DNA follows: TGTGCCAGCAGCCCCGGTGCGTCTGGAGGCTACACCTTC. The full variable domain, with the rest looked up from reference TRBV11-3 and TRBJ1-2, is EAGVVQSPRYKIIEKKQPVAFWCNPISGHNTLYWYLQNLGQGPELLIRYENEEAVDDSQLPKDRFSAERLKGVDSTLKIQPAELGDSAVYLCASSPGASGGYTFGSGTRLTVV.

The chain couples TRBV7-9 to TRBJ2-3; 8 positions match TRBD2. CDR1 is SEHNR, CDR2 FQNEAQ, per germline (reference sequence). This CDR3 region has 15 residues. After removal of 1 base from V and 3 bases from J, the junction contained 3 bases not matched to a gene. CDR3 in amino acids: CASSLVLAVTDTQYF. DNA of the CDR3: TGTGCCAGCAGCTTAGTACTAGCGGTTACAGATACGCAGTATTTT. The full variable domain, completed using reference TRBV7-9 and TRBJ2-3, is DTGVSQNPRHKITKRGQNVTFRCDPISEHNRLYWYRQTLGQGPEFLTYFQNEAQLEKSRLLSDRFSAERPKGSFSTLEIQRTEQGDSAMYLCASSLVLAVTDTQYFGPGTRLTVL.

The chain couples TRBV27 to TRBJ1-2; perhaps TRBD1 as D (5 bases). Germline CDR1 and CDR2: MNHEY and SMNVEV (reference sequence). CDR3 length: 14 residues. Trimming removed 5 bases at V and 5 bases at J, with 15 bases between. This CDR3 is CASSPKGWGYGYTF. DNA for the CDR3: TGTGCCAGCAGTCCAAAAGGGTGGGGGTATGGCTACACCTTC.

V is TRBV7-6 and J is TRBJ1-4; possible D gene TRBD1, 6 bases. The germline V and J ends were trimmed by 6 bases and 6 bases, with 14 bases remaining between them. CDR1 and CDR2 (germline): SGHVS, FNYEAQ. This CDR3 spans 14 amino acids. Here the CDR3 reads CASRHKGGYEKLFF. The CDR3 DNA is TGTGCCAGCAGACATAAGGGGGGTTATGAAAAACTGTTTTTT.

This chain joins TRBV18 and TRBJ1-1; D is possibly TRBD1 (5 bases). Germline lookup yields CDR1 KGHSH and CDR2 LQKENI. This CDR3 has 12 amino acids. The germline V and J ends were trimmed by 3 bases and 6 bases, with 8 bases remaining between them. CDR3 amino acids: CASSPQGSEAFF. The DNA of the CDR3 is TGTGCCAGCTCACCGCAGGGATCTGAAGCTTTCTTT.

The chain joins TRBV5-6 to TRBJ1-5; the D gene is possibly TRBD1 (5 bases). Germline V gives CDR1 SGHDT, CDR2 YYEEEE. The CDR3 covers 15 residues. V lost 5 bases and J 2 bases, leaving 14 bases between the germline ends. CDR3 bases: TGTGCCAGCAGACGTCAGGGTGTCGGCAATCAGCCCCAGCATTTT. It is translated as CASRRQGVGNQPQHF.

This clone appeared a few times. The chain employs TRBV7-2 and TRBJ2-7, with 8 bases aligning to TRBD1. V was clipped by 0 bases and J by 7 bases; unmatched bases: 8. The length of the CDR3 is 15 residues. Germline assignment: CDR1 SGHTA and CDR2 FQGNSA. CDR3 in amino acids: CASSLAGTGLEEQYF. The CDR3 DNA reads as TGTGCCAGCAGCTTAGCGGGGACAGGCCTAGAAGAGCAGTACTTC.

This clone was seen just once. This chain uses TRBV7-8 with TRBJ2-1; 7 bases align to TRBD2. Trimming took 1 base from V and 6 from J; bases not matched to a gene: 6. The germline V gene encodes CDR1 SGHVS and CDR2 FQNEAQ. This CDR3 is 15 amino acids long. For the CDR3, the DNA is TGTGCCAGCAGCTTAGAAGGACTAGTAGGCAATGAGCAGTTCTTC. Residues: CASSLEGLVGNEQFF.

This clone was observed a few times. The V gene is TRBV19, the J gene TRBJ2-7; 7 positions agree with TRBD1. Germline CDR1 reads LNHDA; CDR2 reads SQIVND (reference sequence). Trimming cost V 5 bases and J 1 base; bases outside gene matches: 8. The CDR3 has 15 residues. DNA for the CDR3: TGTGCCAGTAGTTCGCCAGGGGGTGCTTCCTACGAGCAGTACTTC. Translating it yields CASSSPGGASYEQYF.

This sequence joins TRBV18 and TRBJ2-3, with D maybe TRBD2 (5 bases). The germline gives CDR1 KGHSH, CDR2 LQKENI. Trimming removed 0 bases from V and 0 bases from J, with 10 bases in between. The CDR3 consists of 16 residues. The DNA of the CDR3 is TGTGCCAGCTCACCACCGTCGGGAACTAGCACAGATACGCAGTATTTT. Amino acids: CASSPPSGTSTDTQYF.

The rearrangement links TRBV19 to TRBJ1-3; D not resolved. Germline V gives CDR1 LNHDA, CDR2 SQIVND (reference sequence). This CDR3 contains 15 residues. The germline V and J ends were trimmed by 5 bases and 0 bases, with 11 bases remaining between them. Written as DNA, the CDR3 is TGTGCCAGTAGTCGAGCGGGTTCCTCTGGAAACACCATATATTTT. Encoded protein: CASSRAGSSGNTIYF.

The rearrangement links TRBV28 to TRBJ1-2; D is perhaps TRBD1 (5 bases). Deletions cut 1 base from V and 4 bases from J, with 13 bases between. Germline V lookup: CDR1 MDHEN, CDR2 SYDVKM. The CDR3 is 15 amino acids. The CDR3: CASSLSRKQVYGYTF. The CDR3 region has the DNA TGTGCCAGCAGTTTATCTAGGAAACAGGTCTATGGCTACACCTTC.

The rearrangement links TRBV30 to TRBJ2-3, with 7 bases that match TRBD2. The length of the CDR3 is 15 residues. V shed 4 bases, J shed 3 bases, and the junction held 10 bases outside the gene matches. From germline, CDR1 is GTSNPN and CDR2 SVGIG (reference sequence). For the CDR3, the DNA is TGTGCCTGGACGTTAGGTGCGGGGGTGACAGATACGCAGTATTTT. Protein product: CAWTLGAGVTDTQYF.

This chain joins TRBV13 and TRBJ1-2, with 9 bases fitting TRBD1. This CDR3 has 14 residues. Germline V CDR1 and CDR2: PRHDT, FYEKMQ (reference sequence). Trimming took 5 bases from V and 4 from J; bases not matched to a gene: 5. The CDR3 reads CASSAQGAGYGYTF. The CDR3, as DNA: TGTGCCAGCAGCGCACAGGGGGCTGGCTATGGCTACACCTTC.